This T cell receptor beta chain originates from a study of CXCR4 blockade with PD-1 therapy in pancreatic cancer. General study findings and limits: Convergent selection by common tumor antigens was suggested by nucleotide rearrangement counts.

Comments on this clone: The antigen remains undetermined.

Trimming pared 1 base from V and 5 bases from J, leaving 8 bases between. The CDR3 consists of 12 residues. CDR1 GTSNPN and CDR2 SVGIG come from the germline V gene (reference sequence). Sequenced by immunoSEQ multiplex PCR; TCRdb stores in-frame clones only, minus some. The table includes roughly 4,900 clones, around 50% detected once. The chain employs TRBV30 and TRBJ1-2; D unresolved. Sequences were obtained from tumor tissue. This TCR was sampled from a human donor with pancreatic ductal adenocarcinoma. CDR3 nucleotide sequence: TGTGCCTGGAGTGGATCGTCTTATGGCTACACCTTC. Protein product: CAWSGSSYGYTF.